This TCR beta chain was captured in a study of CD8+ T cells in alopecia areata. Whole-study context: A regimen of oral tofacitinib, 5 to 10 mg twice daily, was given to treated patients.

On this clone: Its antigen is currently unknown.

Reverse transcribed after extraction, RNA yielded cDNA as the sequencing template. Assay: immunoSEQ multiplex PCR; the TCRdb copy retains only in-frame clones and omits some. The sample consists of around 270,000 clones, about 62% of them appearing once. Study-level points and caveats: Higher clonality than in normal scalp was seen in lesional scalp, especially alopecia totalis/universalis.

V was clipped by 5 bases and J by 6 bases; unmatched bases: 6. Germline loops: CDR1 SNHLY, CDR2 FYNNEI. This CDR3 has 15 residues. Treatment indicated: oral pan-JAK inhibitor, 5-10 mg twice daily. Collection of lesional scalp punch biopsies and peripheral blood was performed in alopecia areata patients. This receptor was identified in a human donor with alopecia areata. V is TRBV2 and J is TRBJ1-6, with 8 bases identical to TRBD1. The specimen was CD4+ T cells sorted from blood, collected at week 24, from a patient treated with tofacitinib. CDR3 protein: CASSSQGEVNSPLHF. The CDR3 nucleotides are TGTGCCAGCAGTTCACAGGGGGAAGTTAATTCACCCCTCCACTTT.